These T cell receptor beta chains were read from a single sample in a study of blood T cell repertoires in COVID-19. The protocol was immunoSEQ multiplex PCR, while the TCRdb copy is restricted to in-frame clones and leaves out a portion. In the table there are about 20,000 clones, roughly nine tenths of which are singletons. Sequenced sample: peripheral blood. These receptors were taken from a human donor in a cohort sampled during active COVID-19. The CDR3 runs from the conserved cysteine through the conserved F or W. A D gene is named only where the DNA matches it firmly. Where a row states a size, it is once, few, many or the class of an expanded clone; other rows omit it.

V gene	D gene	clone size	J gene	CDR3 protein	CDR3 DNA
TRBV3-1/TRBV3-2	.	.	TRBJ2-3	CASSQGGGTSTDTQYF	TGTGCCAGCAGCCAAGGGGGAGGGACAAGCACAGATACGCAGTATTTT
TRBV6-5	.	few	TRBJ1-3	CASGTRNTIYF	TGTGCCAGCGGAACTAGAAACACCATATATTTT
TRBV29-1	.	.	TRBJ1-1	CSVEKDSTEAFF	TGCAGCGTTGAAAAGGACAGCACTGAAGCTTTCTTT
TRBV7-2	TRBD1	.	TRBJ2-5	CASSLGTVVQETQYF	TGTGCCAGCAGCTTGGGGACAGTAGTCCAAGAGACCCAGTACTTC
TRBV7-9	TRBD1	.	TRBJ2-2	CASISDRGVGELFF	TGTGCCAGCATCTCGGACAGGGGGGTCGGGGAGCTGTTTTTT
TRBV5-6	.	.	TRBJ1-5	CASSHRGGDQPQHF	TGTGCCAGCAGCCACCGGGGGGGGGATCAGCCCCAGCATTTT
TRBV13	TRBD2	.	TRBJ2-2	CASSFIAGVGTGELFF	TGTGCCAGCAGCTTCATAGCGGGAGTAGGGACCGGGGAGCTGTTTTTT
TRBV5-8	.	.	TRBJ2-3	CASSLAGGGASTDTQYF	TGTGCCAGCAGCTTGGCGGGTGGCGGTGCTAGCACAGATACGCAGTATTTT
TRBV19	TRBD2	.	TRBJ2-1	CASSPSGRLEFF	TGTGCCAGTAGTCCTAGCGGGAGGTTAGAGTTCTTC
TRBV7-2	.	.	TRBJ1-2	CASSLAMARNYGYTF	TGTGCCAGCAGCTTAGCTATGGCTCGTAACTATGGCTACACCTTC
TRBV7-2	TRBD1	.	TRBJ2-3	CASSRDRGTDTQYF	TGTGCCAGCAGCCGCGACAGGGGCACAGATACGCAGTATTTT
TRBV4-3	.	.	TRBJ2-1	CASSPVQGGNEQFF	TGCGCCAGCAGCCCCGTGCAAGGAGGCAATGAGCAGTTCTTC
TRBV4-1	.	.	TRBJ1-5	CASSQGYLGNQPQHF	TGCGCCAGCAGCCAAGGATACTTGGGCAATCAGCCCCAGCATTTT
TRBV11-2	TRBD1	.	TRBJ2-7	CASSLNPGGPEQYF	TGTGCCAGCAGCTTAAACCCAGGGGGTCCCGAGCAGTACTTC
TRBV19	.	.	TRBJ2-6	CASSRTAHSGANVLTF	TGTGCCAGTAGTAGGACAGCCCACTCTGGGGCCAACGTCCTGACTTTC
TRBV5-6	.	.	TRBJ1-2	CASSLGQGVNSYTF	TGTGCCAGCAGCTTGGGGCAGGGTGTGAATAGCTACACCTTC
TRBV13	TRBD2	.	TRBJ2-5	CASSLGLADQETQYF	TGTGCCAGCAGCTTGGGACTAGCGGACCAAGAGACCCAGTACTTC
TRBV6-5	TRBD1	.	TRBJ1-3	CASANRGPSGNTIYF	TGTGCCAGCGCCAACAGGGGCCCCTCTGGAAACACCATATATTTT
TRBV9	TRBD1	once	TRBJ1-2	CASSVATGTGGGYTF	TGTGCCAGCAGCGTAGCTACAGGGACAGGGGGAGGCTACACCTTC